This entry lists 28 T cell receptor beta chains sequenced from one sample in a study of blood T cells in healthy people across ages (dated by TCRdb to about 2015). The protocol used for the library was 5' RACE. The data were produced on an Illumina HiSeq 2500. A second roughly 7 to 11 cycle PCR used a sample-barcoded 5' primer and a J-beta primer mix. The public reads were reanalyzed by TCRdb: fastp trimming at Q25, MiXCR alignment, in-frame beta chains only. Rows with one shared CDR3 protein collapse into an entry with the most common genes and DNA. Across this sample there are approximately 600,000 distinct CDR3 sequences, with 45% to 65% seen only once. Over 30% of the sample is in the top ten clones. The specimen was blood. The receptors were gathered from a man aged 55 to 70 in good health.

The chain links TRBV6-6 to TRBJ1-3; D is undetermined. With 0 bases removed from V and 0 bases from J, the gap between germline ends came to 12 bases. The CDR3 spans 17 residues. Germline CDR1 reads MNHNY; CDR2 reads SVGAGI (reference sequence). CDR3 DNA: TGTGCCAGCAGTTACTCGGGGTCACTTTTCTCTGGAAACACCATATATTTT. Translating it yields CASSYSGSLFSGNTIYF.

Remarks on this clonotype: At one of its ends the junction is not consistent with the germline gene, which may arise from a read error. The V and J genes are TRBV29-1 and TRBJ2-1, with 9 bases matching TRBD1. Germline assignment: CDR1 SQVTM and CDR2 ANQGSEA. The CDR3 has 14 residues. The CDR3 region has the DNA TGCAGCGCCTACGGGACAGGGCCTATCTATGAGCGGTTCTTC. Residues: CSAYGTGPIYERFF.

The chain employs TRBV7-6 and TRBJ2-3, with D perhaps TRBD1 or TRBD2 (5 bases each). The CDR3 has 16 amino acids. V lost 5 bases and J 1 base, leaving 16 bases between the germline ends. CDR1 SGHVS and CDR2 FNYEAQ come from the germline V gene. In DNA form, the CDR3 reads TGTGCCAGCAGCCCGGGACCTAAAGCAGGCACAGATACGCAGTATTTT. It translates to CASSPGPKAGTDTQYF.

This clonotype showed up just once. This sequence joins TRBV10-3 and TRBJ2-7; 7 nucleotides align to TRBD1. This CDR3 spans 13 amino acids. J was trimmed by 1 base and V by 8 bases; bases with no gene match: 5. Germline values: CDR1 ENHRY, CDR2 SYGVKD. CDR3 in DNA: TGTGCCATCCGACAGGGTAGATCCTACGAGCAGTACTTC. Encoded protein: CAIRQGRSYEQYF.

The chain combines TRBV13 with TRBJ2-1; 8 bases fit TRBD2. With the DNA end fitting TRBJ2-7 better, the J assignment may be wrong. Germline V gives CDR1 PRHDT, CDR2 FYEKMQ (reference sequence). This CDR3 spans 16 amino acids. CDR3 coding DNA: TGTGCCAGCAGACGGACTAGCCAAAGCTCCTACAATGAGCAGTACTTC. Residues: CASRRTSQSSYNEQYF.

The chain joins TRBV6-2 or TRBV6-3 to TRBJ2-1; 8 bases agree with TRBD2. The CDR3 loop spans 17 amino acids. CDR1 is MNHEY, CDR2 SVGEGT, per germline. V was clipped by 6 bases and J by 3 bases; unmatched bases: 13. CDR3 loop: CASSKPVRGGGYNEQFF. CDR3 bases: TGTGCCAGCAGCAAGCCCGTCCGGGGGGGTGGCTACAATGAGCAGTTCTTC.

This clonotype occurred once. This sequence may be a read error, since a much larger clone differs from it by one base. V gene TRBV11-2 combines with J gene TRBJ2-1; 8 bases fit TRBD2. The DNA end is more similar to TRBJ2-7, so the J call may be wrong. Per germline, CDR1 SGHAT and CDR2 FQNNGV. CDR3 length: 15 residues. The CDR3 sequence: CASRSLAGSYNEQYF. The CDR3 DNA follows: TGTGCCAGCAGGTCTCTAGCGGGCTCTTACAATGAGCAGTACTTC.

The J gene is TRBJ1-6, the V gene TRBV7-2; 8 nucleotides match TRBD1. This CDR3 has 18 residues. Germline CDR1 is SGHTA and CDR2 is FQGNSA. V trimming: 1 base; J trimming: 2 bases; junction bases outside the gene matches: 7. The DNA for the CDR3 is TGTGCCAGCAGCTTAGGAATGGTCAGGGGGCCCTATAATTCACCCCTCCACTTT. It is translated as CASSLGMVRGPYNSPLHF.

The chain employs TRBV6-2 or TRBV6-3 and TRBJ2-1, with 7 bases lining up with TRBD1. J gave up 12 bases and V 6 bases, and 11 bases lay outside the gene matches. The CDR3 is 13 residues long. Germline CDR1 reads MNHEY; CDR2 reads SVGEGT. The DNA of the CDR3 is TGTGCCAGCAGGAGGACAGGTGGGGATGGGCAGTTCTTC. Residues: CASRRTGGDGQFF.

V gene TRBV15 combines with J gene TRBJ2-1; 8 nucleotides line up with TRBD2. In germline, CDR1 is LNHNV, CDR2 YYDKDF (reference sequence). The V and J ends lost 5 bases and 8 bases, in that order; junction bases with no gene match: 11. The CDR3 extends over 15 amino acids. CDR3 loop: CATSLLSGGLDEQFF. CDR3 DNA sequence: TGTGCCACCAGCCTCCTATCGGGGGGGCTGGATGAGCAGTTCTTC.

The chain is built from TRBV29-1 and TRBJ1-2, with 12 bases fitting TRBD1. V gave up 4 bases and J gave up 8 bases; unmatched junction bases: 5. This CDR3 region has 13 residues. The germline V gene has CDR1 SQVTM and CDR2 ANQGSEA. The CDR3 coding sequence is TGCAGCGTTGGGGACAGGGGGCTTCAGGGCTACACCTTC. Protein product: CSVGDRGLQGYTF.

The CDR3 sequence: CASSPGADGYTF. CDR3 coding DNA: TGTGCCAGCAGCCCTGGGGCAGATGGCTACACCTTC. The chain couples TRBV9 to TRBJ1-2; D is perhaps TRBD1 (5 bases). This CDR3 is 12 amino acids long. The V end was cut by 4 bases, the J end by 6 bases, with 10 bases between. Germline V gene data show CDR1 as SGDLS and CDR2 as YYNGEE.

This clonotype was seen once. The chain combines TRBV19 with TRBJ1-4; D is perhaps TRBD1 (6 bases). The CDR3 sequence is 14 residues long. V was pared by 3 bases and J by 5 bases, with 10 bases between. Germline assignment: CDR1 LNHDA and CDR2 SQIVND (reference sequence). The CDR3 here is CASSIATGNEKLFF. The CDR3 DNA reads TGTGCCAGTAGTATCGCCACAGGGAATGAAAAACTGTTTTTT.

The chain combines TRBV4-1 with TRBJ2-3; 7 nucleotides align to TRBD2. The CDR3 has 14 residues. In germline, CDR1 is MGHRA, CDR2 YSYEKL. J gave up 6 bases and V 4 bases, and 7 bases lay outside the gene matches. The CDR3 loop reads CASSPELRGDTQYF. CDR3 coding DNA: TGCGCCAGCAGCCCCGAGTTGCGGGGGGATACGCAGTATTTT.

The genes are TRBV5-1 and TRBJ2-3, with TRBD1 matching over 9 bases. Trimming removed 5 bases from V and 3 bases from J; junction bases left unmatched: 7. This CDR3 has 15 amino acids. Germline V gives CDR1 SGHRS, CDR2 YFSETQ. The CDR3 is CASSSGTGKTDTQYF. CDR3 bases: TGCGCCAGCAGTTCCGGGACAGGGAAAACAGATACGCAGTATTTT.

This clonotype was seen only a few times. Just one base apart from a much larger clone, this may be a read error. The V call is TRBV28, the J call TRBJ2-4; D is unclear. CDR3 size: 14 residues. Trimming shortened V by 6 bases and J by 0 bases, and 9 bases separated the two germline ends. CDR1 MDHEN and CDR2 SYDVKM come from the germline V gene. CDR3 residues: CASSDAVAKNIQYF. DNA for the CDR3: TGTGCCAGCAGCGATGCGGTAGCCAAAAACATTCAGTACTTC. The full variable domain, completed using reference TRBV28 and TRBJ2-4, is DVKVTQSSRYLVKRTGEKVFLECVQDMDHENMFWYRQDPGLGLRLIYFSYDVKMKEKGDIPEGYSVSREKKERFSLILESASTNQTSMYLCASSDAVAKNIQYFGAGTRLSVL.

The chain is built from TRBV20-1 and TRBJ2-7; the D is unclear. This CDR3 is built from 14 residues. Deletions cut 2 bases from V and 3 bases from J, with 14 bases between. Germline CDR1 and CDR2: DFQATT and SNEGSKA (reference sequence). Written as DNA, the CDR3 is TGCAGTGCTAGAAGCCCCTCGGTAGACTACGAGCAGTACTTC. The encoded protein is CSARSPSVDYEQYF.

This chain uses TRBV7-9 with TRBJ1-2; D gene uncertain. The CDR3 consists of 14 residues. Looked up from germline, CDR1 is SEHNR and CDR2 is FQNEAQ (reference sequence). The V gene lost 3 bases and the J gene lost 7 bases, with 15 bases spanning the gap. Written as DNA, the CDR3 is TGTGCCAGCAGCTTTGAGACCTCCGGCGGTGGCTACACCTTC. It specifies CASSFETSGGGYTF. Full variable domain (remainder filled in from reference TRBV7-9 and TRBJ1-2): DTGVSQNPRHKITKRGQNVTFRCDPISEHNRLYWYRQTLGQGPEFLTYFQNEAQLEKSRLLSDRFSAERPKGSFSTLEIQRTEQGDSAMYLCASSFETSGGGYTFGSGTRLTVV.

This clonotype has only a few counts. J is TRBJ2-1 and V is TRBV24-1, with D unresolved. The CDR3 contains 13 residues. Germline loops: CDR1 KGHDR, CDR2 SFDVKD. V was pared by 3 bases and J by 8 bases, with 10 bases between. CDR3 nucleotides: TGTGCCACCAGTGATCCAACCTTGGATGAGCAGTTCTTC. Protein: CATSDPTLDEQFF.

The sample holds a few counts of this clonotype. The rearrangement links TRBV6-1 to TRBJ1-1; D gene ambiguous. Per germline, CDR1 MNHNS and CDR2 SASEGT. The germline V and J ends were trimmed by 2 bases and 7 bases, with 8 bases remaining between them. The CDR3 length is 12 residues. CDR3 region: CASSELGGEAFF. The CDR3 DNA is TGTGCCAGCAGTGAATTGGGTGGTGAAGCTTTCTTT.

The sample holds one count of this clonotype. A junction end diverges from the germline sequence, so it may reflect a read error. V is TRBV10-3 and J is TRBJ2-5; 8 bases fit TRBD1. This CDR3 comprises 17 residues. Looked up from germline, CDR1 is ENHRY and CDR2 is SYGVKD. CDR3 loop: CASSSPRRTGNQETQYF. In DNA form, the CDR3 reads TGTGCCAGCAGTTCACCCCGGAGGACAGGGAACCAAGAGACCCAGTACTTC.

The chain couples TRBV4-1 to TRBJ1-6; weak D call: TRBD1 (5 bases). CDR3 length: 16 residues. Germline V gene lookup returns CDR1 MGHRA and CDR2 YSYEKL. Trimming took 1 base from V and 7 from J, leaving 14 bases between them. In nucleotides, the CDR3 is TGCGCCAGCAGCCAAGGGTCCATTAAGGGGAATTCACCCCTCCACTTT. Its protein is CASSQGSIKGNSPLHF.

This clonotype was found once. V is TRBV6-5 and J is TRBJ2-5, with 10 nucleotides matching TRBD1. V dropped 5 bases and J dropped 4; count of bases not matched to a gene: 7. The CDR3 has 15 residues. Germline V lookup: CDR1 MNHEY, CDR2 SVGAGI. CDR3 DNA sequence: TGTGCCAGCAGTACCCGGACAGGGGGAAGAGAGACCCAGTACTTC. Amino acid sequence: CASSTRTGGRETQYF.

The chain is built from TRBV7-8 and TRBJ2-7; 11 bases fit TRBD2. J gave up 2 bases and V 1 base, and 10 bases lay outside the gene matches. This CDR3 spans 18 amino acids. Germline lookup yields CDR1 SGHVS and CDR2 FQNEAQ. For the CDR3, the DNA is TGTGCCAGCAGCTTAGTGGTCGGCCTAGCGGGGGGCACCTACGAGCAGTACTTC. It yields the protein CASSLVVGLAGGTYEQYF.

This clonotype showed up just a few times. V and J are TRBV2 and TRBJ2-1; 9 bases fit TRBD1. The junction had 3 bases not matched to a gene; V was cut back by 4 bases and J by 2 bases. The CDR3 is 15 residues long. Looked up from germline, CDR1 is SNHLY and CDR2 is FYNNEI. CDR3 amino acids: CASSGRTGAYNEQFF. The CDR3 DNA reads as TGTGCCAGCAGTGGTAGGACAGGGGCCTACAATGAGCAGTTCTTC.

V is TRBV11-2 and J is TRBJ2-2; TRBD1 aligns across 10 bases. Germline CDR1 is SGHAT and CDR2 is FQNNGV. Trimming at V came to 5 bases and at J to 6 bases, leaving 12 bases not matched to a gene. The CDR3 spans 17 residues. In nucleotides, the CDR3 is TGTGCCAGCAGCGGGACACGGACAGGGGGATGGTCCGGGGAGCTGTTTTTT. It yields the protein CASSGTRTGGWSGELFF.

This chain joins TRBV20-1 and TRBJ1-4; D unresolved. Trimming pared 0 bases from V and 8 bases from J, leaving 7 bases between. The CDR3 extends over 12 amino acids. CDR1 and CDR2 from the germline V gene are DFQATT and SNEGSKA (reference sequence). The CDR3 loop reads CSARERVEKLFF. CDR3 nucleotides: TGCAGTGCTAGAGAACGCGTCGAAAAACTGTTTTTT.

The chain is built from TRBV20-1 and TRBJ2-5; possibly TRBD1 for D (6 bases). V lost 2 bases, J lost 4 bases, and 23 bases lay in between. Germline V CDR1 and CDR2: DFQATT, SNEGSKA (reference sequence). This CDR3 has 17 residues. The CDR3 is CSARNNRDGLVRETQYF. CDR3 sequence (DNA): TGCAGTGCTAGAAACAACAGGGACGGGCTGGTTCGAGAGACCCAGTACTTC.